The T cell receptor (beta chain) under discussion was sequenced for a study of cytomegalovirus exposure and HLA in healthy donors. Germline values: CDR1 SGHVS, CDR2 FNYEAQ. CDR3 length: 12 amino acids. V gave up 6 bases and J gave up 6 bases, with 8 bases separating them. With 60 Vbeta and 13 Jbeta primers, the PCR was carried out. Data came from immunoSEQ multiplex PCR; TCRdb stores just in-frame clones and leaves some out. The sample includes approximately 210,000 clones, over 60% of them seen just once. The genes are TRBV7-6 and TRBJ2-2, with D unresolved. The TCR was taken from a woman aged 40 to 50 in good health and CMV-seronegative. Sequenced sample: PBMCs. The CDR3 sequence is CASRRSSGELFF. In nucleotides, the CDR3 is TGTGCCAGCAGACGGAGCTCCGGGGAGCTGTTTTTT.